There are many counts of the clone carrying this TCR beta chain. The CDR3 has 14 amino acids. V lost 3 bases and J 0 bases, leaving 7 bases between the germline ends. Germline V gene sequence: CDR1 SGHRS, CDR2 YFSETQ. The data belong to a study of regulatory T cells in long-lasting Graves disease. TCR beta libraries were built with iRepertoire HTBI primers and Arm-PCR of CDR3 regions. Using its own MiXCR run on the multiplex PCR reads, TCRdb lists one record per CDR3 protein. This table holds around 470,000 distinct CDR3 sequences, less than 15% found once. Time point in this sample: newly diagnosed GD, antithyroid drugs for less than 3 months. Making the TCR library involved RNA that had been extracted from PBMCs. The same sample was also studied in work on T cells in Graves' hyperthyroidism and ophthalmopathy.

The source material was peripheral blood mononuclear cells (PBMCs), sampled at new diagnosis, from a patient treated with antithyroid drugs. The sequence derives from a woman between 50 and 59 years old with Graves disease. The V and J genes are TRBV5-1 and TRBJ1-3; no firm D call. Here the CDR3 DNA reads TGCGCCAGCAGCTACAAGAGCTCTGGAAACACCATATATTTT. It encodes CASSYKSSGNTIYF.